The sequence of this T cell receptor beta chain was determined in a study of cytomegalovirus exposure and HLA in healthy donors (TCRdb year 2017). Looking at the study overall: A later analysis indicated that the 100 to 150 validation repertoires were generated on the platform also employed for the 650 to 850 repertoires of the first cohort. The study was designed to test whether signatures of past pathogen exposure could be identified by cataloging public T cell receptors. A separate validation cohort of 100 to 150 different subjects was used in addition to the approximately 700-subject first cohort. To predict cytomegalovirus infection status, the study combined high-throughput TCR immunosequencing, statistical association of individual TCRs with disease status, and machine learning.

What the study reported, not specific to this receptor: Most TCR sequences were seen in very few donors, while some public TCRs were found in many individuals. The study listed 164 TCR beta chains as associated with cytomegalovirus. In a later analysis, TCRs clustered in the first cohort were found to also tend to co-occur in the approximately 120 validation repertoires, with 85% to 95% of cluster scores above 0. Cytomegalovirus status was reported to be diagnosed by the classifier with high specificity and sensitivity in both the original and validation cohorts. The authors suggested that the approach could potentially be generalized to other disease states and immunological phenotypes. A few of the identified cytomegalovirus-associated TCR beta chains were confirmed in vitro to be specific for cytomegalovirus antigens. A later analysis had no HLA typing for the validation cohort, so co-occurrence there was scored across all 110 or so repertoires.

Details on this clone: Its binding antigen is unknown. The sample holds no much larger clone one base away, and base qualities are not on file.

Separate from the roughly 650-subject first cohort, the validation cohort of 90 to 150 subjects was the group to which the donors belonged. The library was built by means of the immunoSEQ multiplex PCR assay. In the paper's pipeline: A statistical classification framework was developed to diagnose cytomegalovirus status using the catalog of TCR beta chain sequences. The clones in this table, taken by TCRdb from immuneACCESS, are in-frame only. Not every clone is retained; where verified, under half of the shortfall comes from an unresolved V gene, and the cause of the rest is unknown. Clone size and the V and J calls come from that table; the DNA yielded D and trimming. The sample table records 250,000 to 350,000 clones; 87% of these occur just once. The ten largest clones represent more than 0.9% of the sample. V and J are truncated by 4 bases and 4 bases respectively, leaving an intervening sequence of 8 bases. Taken from cysteine to phenylalanine, the CDR3 has 12 residues. Kept here is only the CDR3 DNA, which spans 36 bases and is read in frame from base 1. CDR1 and CDR2, looked up from the germline V gene, are SGHDT and YYEEEE.

The chain was built from TRBV5-6 and TRBJ1-1; too little of a D gene remains to name it. The specimen sequenced was PBMCs. The source of this sequence is a young woman in good health and CMV-seropositive. CDR3 protein: CASSGGSTEAFF. The nucleotide sequence reads TGTGCCAGCAGCGGCGGATCCACTGAAGCTTTCTTT.